This T cell receptor (beta chain) comes out of a study of regulatory T cells in long-lasting Graves disease. The CDR3 extends over 15 amino acids. V was clipped by 3 bases and J by 9 bases; unmatched bases: 9. Germline lookup yields CDR1 LNHNV and CDR2 YYDKDF (reference sequence). This sample's time point: persistent/refractory GD, antithyroid drugs over 5 years with positive TRAb. Following extraction of RNA from PBMCs, that RNA was used to make the TCR library. TCR beta libraries were built with iRepertoire HTBI primers and Arm-PCR of CDR3 regions. TCRdb reanalysed the multiplex PCR reads using MiXCR and keeps one entry per CDR3 protein. Of 650,000 to 700,000 distinct CDR3 sequences detected, around 30% appear once; the ten largest clones hold about two fifths.

V and J are TRBV15 and TRBJ2-1, with TRBD2 identical over 9 bases. The sample was peripheral blood mononuclear cells (PBMCs), taken when the disease was refractory, from a patient treated with antithyroid drugs. The receptor was derived from a female donor with Graves disease. CDR3 bases: TGTGCCACCAGCAGCCGTAGCGGGAGTGAGAGTGAGCAGTTCTTC. Its translation is CATSSRSGSESEQFF.